The present TCR beta chain was sequenced within a study of Graves' ophthalmopathy and Graves' hyperthyroidism. Amplified TCR beta CDR3 regions were obtained using RNA transcripts as template. HTBI primers primed a first-round RT-PCR, and a second-round multiplex PCR followed. TCRdb itself ran the multiplex PCR reads through MiXCR, one entry per CDR3 protein. The sample gives approximately 210,000 distinct CDR3 sequences, around 28% of which show up once; around 9.8% is in the top ten. This clonotype was observed at least ten times. The germline V and J ends were trimmed by 4 bases and 1 base, with 7 bases remaining between them. The length of the CDR3 is 14 residues.

Material for sequencing was peripheral blood. The clonotype originates from a man in his fifties or sixties with Graves' ophthalmopathy. The chain uses TRBV12-3 or TRBV12-4 and TRBJ2-2, with D perhaps TRBD1 (5 bases). CDR3 sequence (DNA): TGTGCCAGCAGTTCGACAGAGAACACCGGGGAGCTGTTTTTT. Translation gives CASSSTENTGELFF.